The next 13 T cell receptor beta chains were all read from a single sample in a study of a mutant IDH1 vaccine in newly diagnosed glioma. Regarding time point: week 35, safety follow-up. In the vaccine, a single dose held 300 ug of the mutant IDH1 20-mer peptide, along with topical imiquimod. Their antigens are not known. Here immunoSEQ multiplex PCR was the method, and the copy in TCRdb shows in-frame clones only, minus some. The data contain 69,000 or so clones, more than 75% of them singletons. Source: PBMCs, taken from a glioma patient whose treatment included an IDH1 peptide vaccine. These TCRs come from a man younger than 40 with glioma.

The V gene is TRBV28, the J gene TRBJ2-6; 11 nucleotides match TRBD1. The CDR3 totals 17 residues. Germline lookup yields CDR1 MDHEN and CDR2 SYDVKM. Losses at the gene ends were 5 bases for V and 3 bases for J; bases not matched to a gene: 6. CDR3 in amino acids: CASSTWTGGRGANVLTF. CDR3 coding DNA: TGTGCCAGCAGTACCTGGACAGGGGGCCGTGGGGCCAACGTCCTGACTTTC.

V is TRBV2 and J is TRBJ2-3; TRBD2 might be the D (5 bases). The CDR3 is 12 residues long. Germline CDR1 and CDR2: SNHLY and FYNNEI. Between the trimmed V and J ends, which lost 8 bases and 6 bases, there was a span of 12 bases. In nucleotides, the CDR3 is TGTGCCAGCGGCGGAGGTGGGGATACGCAGTATTTT. Protein product: CASGGGGDTQYF.

The rearrangement uses TRBV10-3 and TRBJ1-2; 12 nucleotides match TRBD1. Trimming cost V 2 bases and J 1 base; bases outside gene matches: 5. CDR1 and CDR2 from the germline V gene are ENHRY and SYGVKD. CDR3 length equals 17 residues. The CDR3 spells CAISESWDRGLNYGYTF. CDR3 nucleotide sequence: TGTGCCATCAGTGAGAGCTGGGACAGGGGGCTTAACTATGGCTACACCTTC.

V is TRBV7-3 and J is TRBJ2-4; possibly TRBD1 for D (5 bases). Germline-derived CDR1 and CDR2 are SGHTA and FQGTGA. The CDR3 runs to 14 residues. Trimming cost V 0 bases and J 7 bases, with 10 bases left between them. The CDR3 protein is CASSLTGSGNIQYF. In DNA, the CDR3 is TGTGCCAGCAGCTTAACTGGCTCAGGGAACATTCAGTACTTC.

This clone was recorded once. In nucleotides, the CDR3 is TGTGCCAGCAGTGGGCAGGGGACTAACTATGGCTACACCTTC. It translates to CASSGQGTNYGYTF. This chain joins TRBV27 and TRBJ1-2; D perhaps matches TRBD1 (6 bases). CDR3 length: 14 amino acids. Trimming shortened V by 5 bases and J by 0 bases, and 10 bases separated the two germline ends. The germline V gene encodes CDR1 MNHEY and CDR2 SMNVEV (reference sequence).

The V call is TRBV29-1, the J call TRBJ1-4; D uncertain. V lost 4 bases to trimming and J lost 8 bases, with 8 bases between them. The germline V gene encodes CDR1 SQVTM and CDR2 ANQGSEA. The CDR3 has 11 amino acids. The CDR3 here is CSVGVGEKLFF. CDR3 coding DNA: TGCAGCGTTGGGGTAGGAGAAAAACTGTTTTTT.

This chain joins TRBV28 and TRBJ1-2, with a weak D call TRBD1 (6 bases). The germline V gene has CDR1 MDHEN and CDR2 SYDVKM. Trimming removed 5 bases from V and 5 bases from J, with 12 bases in between. The CDR3 length is 13 residues. As DNA, the CDR3 is TGTGCCAGCAGTCCTGACAGGAATTATGGCTACACCTTC. Amino acid sequence: CASSPDRNYGYTF.

This clone has only one observation. The genes are TRBV9 and TRBJ2-1; TRBD2 agrees at 12 bases. The CDR3 is made up of 13 amino acids. With 4 bases clipped from V and 10 bases from J, the junction kept 3 bases outside the gene matches. Per the germline V gene, CDR1 is SGDLS and CDR2 is YYNGEE. The DNA for the CDR3 is TGTGCCAGCAGCTGGACTAGCGGGAAAGAGCAGTTCTTC. It translates to CASSWTSGKEQFF.

The genes are TRBV28 and TRBJ1-4; no firm D call. Germline loops: CDR1 MDHEN, CDR2 SYDVKM. The V end lost 2 bases, the J end lost 2 bases, and 6 bases lay between the germline ends. CDR3 length equals 14 residues. The CDR3 sequence is CASSLQLTNEKLFF. CDR3 nucleotide sequence: TGTGCCAGCAGTTTACAGCTTACTAATGAAAAACTGTTTTTT.

The rearrangement uses TRBV9 and TRBJ2-1; 10 nucleotides match TRBD2. V shed 0 bases and J 0 bases; nucleotides not matched to a gene: 6. This CDR3 region has 18 residues. CDR1 is SGDLS, CDR2 YYNGEE, per germline. Written as DNA, the CDR3 is TGTGCCAGCAGCGTAGACCCTAGCGGGGGCTCCTCCTACAATGAGCAGTTCTTC. Encoded protein: CASSVDPSGGSSYNEQFF.

V is TRBV30 and J is TRBJ2-7, with 10 bases that match TRBD2. J lost 0 bases, V lost 1 base, and 3 bases had no gene match. Germline lookup yields CDR1 GTSNPN and CDR2 SVGIG (reference sequence). The CDR3 sequence is 15 residues long. In DNA, the CDR3 is TGTGCCTGGAGTGGACTAGCGGGCTTCTCCTACGAGCAGTACTTC. Protein: CAWSGLAGFSYEQYF.

Only one count was recorded for this clone. V usage is TRBV18 and J usage is TRBJ1-4; 7 positions match TRBD1. Germline-derived CDR1 and CDR2 are KGHSH and LQKENI. The CDR3 is made up of 15 amino acids. Trimming cost V 6 bases and J 0 bases; bases outside gene matches: 4. The CDR3 DNA sequence: TGTGCCAGCTCTAAAACAGGGGCAACTAATGAAAAACTGTTTTTT. This sequence encodes CASSKTGATNEKLFF.

CDR3 DNA sequence: TGTGCCATCAGTGAGTACACACAGGGCGGTAACTATGGCTACACCTTC. Protein product: CAISEYTQGGNYGYTF. The chain carries TRBV10-3 and TRBJ1-2, with D maybe TRBD1 (6 bases). V lost 1 base, J lost 1 base, and 13 bases lay in between. The CDR3 covers 16 residues. Germline CDR1 ENHRY, CDR2 SYGVKD.